The entry below describes one TCR beta chain. The entry originates in a study of PD-L1 blockade in urothelial cancer. Looking at the study overall: Peripheral blood specimens exhibited a median yield of about 140,000 T cells.

Time point reported: peripheral blood 6 weeks after treatment start. The CDR3 has 14 residues. J lost 6 bases, V lost 5 bases, and 8 bases had no gene match. Germline CDR1 and CDR2: GTSNPN and SVGIG (reference sequence). Clones were read by immunoSEQ multiplex PCR, and TCRdb kept only the in-frame ones, dropping some. The sample lists roughly 110,000 clones, 80% to 95% seen once, with less than 4.5% in the top ten. The origin of this receptor is a man aged 55 to 69 with urothelial cancer. The chain combines TRBV30 with TRBJ2-2, with TRBD2 identical over 8 bases. The sample here was PBMCs, taken around atezolizumab (anti-PD-L1) treatment. CDR3 loop: CAWGGGTHSGELFF. CDR3 in DNA: TGTGCCTGGGGCGGGGGGACCCATTCCGGGGAGCTGTTTTTT.